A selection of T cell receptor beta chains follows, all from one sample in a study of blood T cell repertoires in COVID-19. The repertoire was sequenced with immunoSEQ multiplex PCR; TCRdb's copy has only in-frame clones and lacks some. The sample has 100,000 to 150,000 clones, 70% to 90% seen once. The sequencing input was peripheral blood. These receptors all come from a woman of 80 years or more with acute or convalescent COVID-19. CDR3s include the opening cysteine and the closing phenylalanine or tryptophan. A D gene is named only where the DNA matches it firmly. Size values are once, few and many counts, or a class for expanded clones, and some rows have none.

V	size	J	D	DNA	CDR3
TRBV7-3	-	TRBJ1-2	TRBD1	TGTGCCAGCAGCACCAGGACAGGGGACGGCTACACCTTC	CASSTRTGDGYTF
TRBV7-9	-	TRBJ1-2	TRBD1	TGTGCCAGCAGCGGGGACAGGGCCTTTGGCTACACCTTC	CASSGDRAFGYTF
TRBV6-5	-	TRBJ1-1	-	TGTGCCAGCCAGGTACTTAGGGGCACTGAAGCTTTCTTT	CASQVLRGTEAFF
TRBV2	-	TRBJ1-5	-	TGTGCCAGCAGGACAGACGGTAATCAGCCCCAGCATTTT	CASRTDGNQPQHF
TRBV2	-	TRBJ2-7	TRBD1	TGTGCCAGCAGCAGGGGGCTAACGGAGCAGTACTTC	CASSRGLTEQYF
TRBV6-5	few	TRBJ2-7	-	TGTGCCAGCAGCCGAGCGTCCTACGAGCAGTACTTC	CASSRASYEQYF
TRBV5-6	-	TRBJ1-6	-	TGTGCCAGCAGCTTTACGGGACTTTTTTCACCCCTCCACTTT	CASSFTGLFSPLHF
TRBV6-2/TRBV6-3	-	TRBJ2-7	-	TGTGCCAGCAGCGACAGGTTTAAACTCTACGAGCAGTACTTC	CASSDRFKLYEQYF
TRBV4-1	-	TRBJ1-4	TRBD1	TGCGCCAGCAGCCGGGACAGGGAATTGAGTGAAAAACTGTTTTTT	CASSRDRELSEKLFF
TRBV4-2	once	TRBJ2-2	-	TGTGCCAGCAGCCAACCCCCGGGACGCCGGGGGTCCGGGGAGCTGTTTTTT	CASSQPPGRRGSGELFF
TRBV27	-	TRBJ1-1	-	TGTGCCAGCGGCGGTAGATCGAACACTGAAGCTTTCTTT	CASGGRSNTEAFF
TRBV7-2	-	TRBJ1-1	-	TGTGCCAGCAGCTTAGCTGACAGGCCCCCCATGAACACTGAAGCTTTCTTT	CASSLADRPPMNTEAFF
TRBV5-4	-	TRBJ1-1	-	TGTGCCAGCAGCTTGGTGGGGCAGGAAGCTTTCTTT	CASSLVGQEAFF
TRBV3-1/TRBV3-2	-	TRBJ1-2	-	TGTGCCAGCAGCCATTGGACAGAGAACTATGGCTACACCTTC	CASSHWTENYGYTF
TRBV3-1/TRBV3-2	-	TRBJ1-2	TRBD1	TGTGCCAGCAGCCAAGTCACGCGGCGGGACAGCAATCCTGGCTACACCTTC	CASSQVTRRDSNPGYTF
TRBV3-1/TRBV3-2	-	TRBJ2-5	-	TGTGCCAGCAGCCAAGACGGGGGTTGGGAGACCCAGTACTTC	CASSQDGGWETQYF
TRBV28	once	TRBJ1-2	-	TGTGCCAGCAGTTCCGACAGGTGGAGAGAGGGCTACACCTTC	CASSSDRWREGYTF
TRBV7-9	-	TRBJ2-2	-	TGTGCCAGCAGCCCCCGACAGGCATACAACACCGGGGAGCTGTTTTTT	CASSPRQAYNTGELFF
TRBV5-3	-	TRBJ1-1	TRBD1	TGTGCCAGCGATCGGGACAGGGACACTGAAGCTTTCTTT	CASDRDRDTEAFF
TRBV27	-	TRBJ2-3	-	TGTGCCAGCAGTTTCTACCCCACTGATACGCAGTATTTT	CASSFYPTDTQYF
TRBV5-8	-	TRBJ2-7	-	TGTGCCAGCAGCTTACAACCGCTCTCCTACGAGCAGTACTTC	CASSLQPLSYEQYF
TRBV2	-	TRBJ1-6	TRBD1	TGTGCCAGCAGTCGAGGGGGCGCGGCTAATTCACCCCTCCACTTT	CASSRGGAANSPLHF
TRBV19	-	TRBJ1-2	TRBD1	TGTGCCAGTAGGAAACATAAGGACAGGGAGGTCCATGGCTACACCTTC	CASRKHKDREVHGYTF
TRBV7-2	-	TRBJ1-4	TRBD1	TGTGCCAGCAGCTTAAGACAGGGTGTTAATGAAAAACTGTTTTTT	CASSLRQGVNEKLFF
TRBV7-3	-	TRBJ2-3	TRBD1	TGTGCCAGCAGCTCAGCAGGGGGATCGCGCGGATATACGCAGTATTTT	CASSSAGGSRGYTQYF
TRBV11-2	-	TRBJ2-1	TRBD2	TGTGCCAGCAGCTTACTACTAGCGGGGACCTACAATGAGCAGTTCTTC	CASSLLLAGTYNEQFF
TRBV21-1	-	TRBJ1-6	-	TGTGCCAGCAGCCGTCTCATCAGGCTCAATTCACCCCTCCACTTT	CASSRLIRLNSPLHF